Listed below are T cell receptor beta chains from one sample, sequenced in a study of CD4 T cells in relation to SARS-CoV-2 and coronaviruses. These receptors are not linked to any known antigen. Sequencing was performed with immunoSEQ multiplex PCR; in TCRdb, only in-frame clones are kept and a portion is missing. This sample has around 20,000 clones, with about 77% found just once. Sequencing was carried out using CD4+ T cells from PBMCs, cultured in vitro. All receptors derive from a human donor in good health. Both conserved end residues are part of each CDR3. A D gene is named only where the DNA matches it firmly. Clone size is given for some rows only: seen once, a few or many times, or a class if the clone is expanded.

CDR3 length | J gene | clone size | V gene | D gene | CDR3 protein | CDR3 DNA
13 | TRBJ2-7 | NA | TRBV7-3 | NA | CASSRSGGQQQYF | TGTGCCAGCAGCCGCTCCGGTGGGCAACAGCAGTACTTC
18 | TRBJ2-7 | NA | TRBV27 | TRBD1 | CASRPGTGITPSSYEQYF | TGTGCCAGCCGACCCGGGACAGGAATAACTCCGAGCTCCTACGAGCAGTACTTC
15 | TRBJ2-2 | NA | TRBV19 | NA | CASSIARPNTGELFF | TGTGCCAGTAGTATAGCCCGACCTAACACCGGGGAGCTGTTTTTT
12 | TRBJ1-1 | NA | TRBV28 | NA | CATTRGGLHAFF | TGTGCCACTACCCGAGGAGGGCTCCACGCTTTCTTT
13 | TRBJ2-1 | NA | TRBV28 | NA | CAIKGPTYNEQFF | TGTGCCATAAAAGGGCCTACCTACAATGAGCAGTTCTTC
13 | TRBJ2-7 | NA | TRBV5-1 | NA | CASSSQGSGEQYF | TGCGCCAGCAGCTCCCAGGGATCTGGCGAGCAGTACTTC
12 | TRBJ1-1 | NA | TRBV28 | NA | CASGAGNTEAFF | TGTGCCAGCGGAGCGGGGAACACTGAAGCTTTCTTT
13 | TRBJ2-7 | NA | TRBV5-8 | TRBD1 | CASSWTGSYEQYF | TGTGCCAGCAGCTGGACAGGCTCCTACGAGCAGTACTTC
14 | TRBJ1-1 | NA | TRBV28 | NA | CASRMDRTSVGAFF | TGTGCCAGCAGGATGGACAGAACCTCCGTAGGCGCTTTCTTT
17 | TRBJ2-5 | NA | TRBV24-1 | NA | CATSDFRGRGIAETQYF | TGTGCCACCAGTGATTTCAGGGGGCGGGGGATCGCCGAGACCCAGTACTTC
15 | TRBJ2-3 | NA | TRBV5-1 | TRBD2 | CASSFSGSPTDTQYF | TGCGCCAGCAGCTTTAGCGGGAGTCCCACAGATACGCAGTATTTT
13 | TRBJ2-2 | NA | TRBV12-5 | NA | CASKGLNTGELFF | TGTGCTAGTAAGGGACTGAACACCGGGGAGCTGTTTTTT
14 | TRBJ1-2 | NA | TRBV24-1 | TRBD1 | CATSDSRQGYGYTF | TGTGCCACCAGTGATTCCCGACAGGGGTATGGCTACACCTTC
13 | TRBJ2-2 | NA | TRBV6-5 | NA | CASTLRTTGELFF | TGTGCCAGCACCCTTCGGACCACCGGGGAGCTGTTTTTT
15 | TRBJ2-1 | few | TRBV28 | TRBD2 | CASWTSGRATDEQFF | TGTGCCAGTTGGACTAGCGGGAGGGCCACGGATGAGCAGTTCTTC
13 | TRBJ2-7 | NA | TRBV5-1 | NA | CASSLGQSYEQYF | TGCGCCAGCAGCTTGGGGCAGTCCTACGAGCAGTACTTC
14 | TRBJ2-7 | once | TRBV30 | TRBD1 | CAWSQGESSYEQYF | TGTGCCTGGAGTCAGGGGGAGTCCTCCTACGAGCAGTACTTC
15 | TRBJ1-1 | few | TRBV4-2 | TRBD1 | CASSQEGQGANEAFF | TGTGCCAGCAGCCAAGAAGGACAGGGAGCAAATGAAGCTTTCTTT
15 | TRBJ2-1 | NA | TRBV7-9 | NA | CASSPHGPSLNEQFF | TGTGCCAGCAGCCCCCACGGCCCCTCGCTTAATGAGCAGTTCTTC
15 | TRBJ1-2 | NA | TRBV7-9 | NA | CASSLVRGALGGYTF | TGTGCCAGCAGCTTAGTAAGAGGGGCCCTGGGAGGCTACACCTTC
14 | TRBJ1-1 | NA | TRBV6-5 | TRBD1 | CASSRDREVTEAFF | TGTGCCAGCAGTCGGGACAGGGAGGTGACTGAAGCTTTCTTT
16 | TRBJ1-5 | NA | TRBV25-1 | TRBD1 | CASSQPGTGDNQPQHF | TGTGCCAGCAGTCAGCCCGGGACAGGGGACAATCAGCCCCAGCATTTT
18 | TRBJ2-1 | NA | TRBV6-1 | TRBD2 | CASSERGSGRIFYNEQFF | TGTGCCAGCAGTGAACGGGGTAGCGGGAGGATCTTTTACAATGAGCAGTTCTTC
15 | TRBJ2-3 | once | TRBV15 | NA | CATSRGDGSTDTQYF | TGTGCCACCAGCAGGGGAGACGGGAGTACAGATACGCAGTATTTT
16 | TRBJ1-6 | NA | TRBV27 | NA | CASSLLSPGDNSPLHF | TGTGCCAGCAGTTTACTCTCACCAGGGGACAATTCACCCCTCCACTTT
15 | TRBJ1-6 | NA | TRBV7-9 | NA | CASSLEGAGNSPLHF | TGTGCCAGCAGCTTAGAAGGTGCCGGGAATTCACCCCTCCACTTT
11 | TRBJ1-1 | NA | TRBV24-1 | NA | CATSQGLEAFF | TGTGCCACCAGCCAGGGTTTGGAAGCTTTCTTT
14 | TRBJ1-5 | few | TRBV24-1 | NA | CATSTDDYNQPQHF | TGTGCCACCTCGACAGACGACTACAATCAGCCCCAGCATTTT
21 | TRBJ2-3 | NA | TRBV10-3 | NA | CAISDHTLKGSFGLSTDTQYF | TGTGCCATCAGTGATCATACGTTAAAGGGGTCGTTTGGTTTAAGTACAGATACGCAGTATTTT
13 | TRBJ2-2 | few | TRBV11-3 | NA | CASSTRQTGELFF | TGTGCCAGCAGCACGCGACAGACCGGGGAGCTGTTTTTT
16 | TRBJ2-1 | NA | TRBV7-8 | NA | CASSLEGFGSRNEQFF | TGTGCCAGCAGCTTAGAGGGCTTCGGGAGCCGGAATGAGCAGTTCTTC
13 | TRBJ1-2 | NA | TRBV24-1 | TRBD1 | CAIQGQGDYGYTF | TGTGCCATCCAGGGACAGGGGGACTATGGCTACACCTTC
11 | TRBJ2-5 | once | TRBV29-1 | NA | CSVEFGETQYF | TGCAGCGTTGAATTTGGAGAGACCCAGTACTTC
14 | TRBJ2-6 | NA | TRBV27 | NA | CASSFLSGANVLTF | TGTGCCAGCAGTTTCCTCTCTGGGGCCAACGTCCTGACTTTC
15 | TRBJ2-7 | NA | TRBV19 | TRBD2 | CASSPLAGGAYEQYF | TGTGCCAGTAGTCCACTAGCGGGAGGGGCCTACGAGCAGTACTTC
15 | TRBJ2-2 | NA | TRBV3-1/TRBV3-2 | TRBD2 | CASSQLAGPTGELFF | TGTGCCAGCAGCCAATTAGCGGGACCCACCGGGGAGCTGTTTTTT
14 | TRBJ2-5 | NA | TRBV7-2 | NA | CASSLNGATETQYF | TGTGCCAGCAGCTTAAACGGGGCCACGGAAACCCAGTACTTC
17 | TRBJ2-1 | NA | TRBV4-1 | TRBD1 | CASSHPKTGFGKNEQFF | TGCGCCAGCAGCCATCCAAAGACAGGGTTTGGTAAAAATGAGCAGTTCTTC
15 | TRBJ2-3 | once | TRBV4-1 | NA | CASSQIHTFTDTQYF | TGCGCCAGCAGCCAGATTCATACTTTCACAGATACGCAGTATTTT
15 | TRBJ2-2 | once | TRBV6-6 | NA | CASSYSGDNTGELFF | TGTGCCAGCAGTTACTCAGGGGATAACACCGGGGAGCTGTTTTTT
15 | TRBJ2-1 | NA | TRBV6-5 | TRBD2 | CASSFEPTSGRPQFF | TGTGCCAGCAGCTTTGAGCCGACTAGCGGGAGGCCACAGTTCTTC
14 | TRBJ1-1 | NA | TRBV27 | NA | CASARGSMNTEAFF | TGTGCCAGTGCACGGGGCTCAATGAACACTGAAGCTTTCTTT
18 | TRBJ1-1 | NA | TRBV7-9 | NA | CASSLAWDTLQGNTEAFF | TGTGCCAGCAGCTTAGCGTGGGACACCCTACAGGGGAACACTGAAGCTTTCTTT
13 | TRBJ1-5 | few | TRBV2 | NA | CASRREENQPQHF | TGTGCCAGCCGACGGGAGGAAAATCAGCCCCAGCATTTT
14 | TRBJ2-3 | few | TRBV4-1 | TRBD2 | CASSSGTTTDTQYF | TGCGCCAGCAGCTCAGGGACTACTACAGATACGCAGTATTTT
15 | TRBJ2-3 | NA | TRBV24-1 | TRBD1 | CATRGTATSTDTQYF | TGTGCCACCAGAGGGACAGCCACTAGCACAGATACGCAGTATTTT
15 | TRBJ2-7 | NA | TRBV19 | TRBD2 | CASSISGSRSYEQYF | TGTGCCAGTAGTATTAGCGGGTCAAGAAGCTACGAGCAGTACTTC
16 | TRBJ2-1 | NA | TRBV19 | TRBD2 | CASSPFAGGPPNEQFF | TGTGCCAGTAGCCCTTTTGCGGGAGGGCCACCCAATGAGCAGTTCTTC
14 | TRBJ2-3 | NA | TRBV28 | NA | CASSRGIGTDTQYF | TGTGCCAGCAGTAGGGGTATTGGCACAGATACGCAGTATTTT
12 | TRBJ1-1 | NA | TRBV29-1 | NA | CSGRTVGTEAFF | TGCAGCGGACGGACAGTGGGAACTGAAGCTTTCTTT